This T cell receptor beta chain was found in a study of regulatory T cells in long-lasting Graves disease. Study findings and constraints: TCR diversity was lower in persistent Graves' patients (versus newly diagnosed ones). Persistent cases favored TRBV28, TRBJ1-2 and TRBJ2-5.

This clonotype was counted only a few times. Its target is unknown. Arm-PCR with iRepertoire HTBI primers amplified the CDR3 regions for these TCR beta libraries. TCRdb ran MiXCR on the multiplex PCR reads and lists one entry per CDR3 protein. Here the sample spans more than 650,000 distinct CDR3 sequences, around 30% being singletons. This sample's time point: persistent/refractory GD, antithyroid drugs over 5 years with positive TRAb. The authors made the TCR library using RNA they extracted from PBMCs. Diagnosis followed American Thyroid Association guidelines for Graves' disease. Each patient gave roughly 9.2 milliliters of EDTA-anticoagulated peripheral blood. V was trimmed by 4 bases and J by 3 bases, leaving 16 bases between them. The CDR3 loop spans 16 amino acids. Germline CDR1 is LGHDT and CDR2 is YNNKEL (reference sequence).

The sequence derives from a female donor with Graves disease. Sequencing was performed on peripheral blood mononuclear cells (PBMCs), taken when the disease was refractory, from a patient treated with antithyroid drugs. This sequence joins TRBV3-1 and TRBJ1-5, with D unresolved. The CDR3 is CASSPSMLPINQPQHF. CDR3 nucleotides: TGTGCCAGCAGCCCATCAATGCTCCCGATCAATCAGCCCCAGCATTTT.